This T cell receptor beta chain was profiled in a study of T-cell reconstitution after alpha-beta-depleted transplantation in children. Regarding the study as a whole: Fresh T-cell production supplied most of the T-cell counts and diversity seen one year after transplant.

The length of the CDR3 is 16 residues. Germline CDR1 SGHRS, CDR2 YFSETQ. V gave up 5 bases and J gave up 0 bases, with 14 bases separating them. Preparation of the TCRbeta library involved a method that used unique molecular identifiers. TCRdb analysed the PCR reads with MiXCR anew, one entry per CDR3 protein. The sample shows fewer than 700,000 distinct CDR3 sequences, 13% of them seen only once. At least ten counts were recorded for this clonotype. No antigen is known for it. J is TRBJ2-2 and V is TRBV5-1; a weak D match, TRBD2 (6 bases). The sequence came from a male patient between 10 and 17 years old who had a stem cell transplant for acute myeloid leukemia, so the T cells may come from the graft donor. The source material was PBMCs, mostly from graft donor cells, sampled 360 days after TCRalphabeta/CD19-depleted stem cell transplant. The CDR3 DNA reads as TGCGCCAGCAGTCGAACCGGGACTCCGAACACCGGGGAGCTGTTTTTT. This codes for CASSRTGTPNTGELFF.